One and the same sample provided the 11 T cell receptor beta chains below, sequenced in a study of blood T cell repertoires in COVID-19. Some clones are missing from TCRdb's copy, which holds only in-frame ones; the method was immunoSEQ multiplex PCR. The table has 65,000 to 85,000 clones, 80% to 90% seen once; the top ten hold about 2.9%. The sequenced material came from peripheral blood. The source is a man aged 45 to 65 with acute or convalescent COVID-19.

This sequence joins TRBV27 and TRBJ2-5; D is possibly TRBD2 (5 bases). CDR3 length: 16 residues. Germline-derived CDR1 and CDR2 are MNHEY and SMNVEV (reference sequence). Trimming cost V 4 bases and J 5 bases, with 20 bases left between them. The CDR3 DNA reads TGTGCCAGCAGTTATCGGGCGGCGGGTCCCCTGGAGACCCAGTACTTC. Its translation is CASSYRAAGPLETQYF.

The V and J genes are TRBV28 and TRBJ1-1; D remains unclear. Germline-derived CDR1 and CDR2 are MDHEN and SYDVKM. The CDR3 is 14 residues long. Trimming took 8 bases from V and 0 from J, leaving 13 bases between them. As DNA, the CDR3 is TGTGCCAGCCTCAGAGGGCCTATGAACACTGAAGCTTTCTTT. As protein: CASLRGPMNTEAFF.

V usage is TRBV10-1 and J usage is TRBJ1-1; 8 bases align to TRBD1. CDR3 length: 13 residues. Germline-derived CDR1 and CDR2 are WNHNN and SYGVQD (reference sequence). Trimming took 8 bases from V and 1 from J; bases not matched to a gene: 3. The CDR3 bases are TGCGCCAGCGCTGGACAGGGGAACACTGAAGCTTTCTTT. Residues: CASAGQGNTEAFF.

The V call is TRBV10-3, the J call TRBJ1-3; the D gene is possibly TRBD1 (5 bases). Trimming cost V 3 bases and J 9 bases, with 18 bases left between them. Looked up from germline, CDR1 is ENHRY and CDR2 is SYGVKD. The CDR3 spans 15 residues. The CDR3 DNA follows: TGTGCCATCAGTGACCCCGGAGGGGAAGAGGGCACCATATATTTT. Amino acid sequence: CAISDPGGEEGTIYF.

This chain joins TRBV6-5 and TRBJ1-5; no clear D gene. The CDR3 runs 15 residues. Trimming removed 8 bases from V and 3 bases from J, with 17 bases in between. Looked up from germline, CDR1 is MNHEY and CDR2 is SVGAGI. The CDR3, as DNA: TGTGCCAGCCAGTTGGTACCGAATTACAATCAGCCCCAGCATTTT. This encodes CASQLVPNYNQPQHF.

CDR3 protein: CASSRAGTGNYNEQFF. The CDR3 region has the DNA TGTGCCAGCAGCCGCGCCGGGACAGGGAACTACAATGAGCAGTTCTTC. The chain carries TRBV5-5 and TRBJ2-1; TRBD1 agrees at 9 bases. The CDR3 is made up of 16 amino acids. The germline V gene has CDR1 SGHKS and CDR2 YYEKEE (reference sequence). J gave up 3 bases and V 4 bases, and 8 bases lay outside the gene matches.

V usage is TRBV6-5 and J usage is TRBJ1-4; D not certain. V lost 2 bases and J 10 bases, leaving 11 bases between the germline ends. The CDR3 totals 13 residues. The germline V gene has CDR1 MNHEY and CDR2 SVGAGI. CDR3 residues: CASSYVSGGKLFF. CDR3 nucleotide sequence: TGTGCCAGCAGTTACGTAAGCGGAGGAAAACTGTTTTTT.

The chain uses TRBV2 and TRBJ2-5; D remains unclear. The CDR3 consists of 13 residues. Germline V gene lookup returns CDR1 SNHLY and CDR2 FYNNEI. V lost 6 bases and J lost 1, with 9 bases in between. CDR3 in amino acids: CASRQIIQETQYF. CDR3 DNA sequence: TGTGCCAGCAGGCAGATTATCCAAGAGACCCAGTACTTC.

V and J are TRBV2 and TRBJ1-2; 8 bases match TRBD1. Germline CDR1 and CDR2: SNHLY and FYNNEI. The J segment lost 0 bases and the V segment lost 10 bases, leaving 4 bases of the junction unmatched. The CDR3 length is 13 residues. The chain's CDR3 is CANRGGANYGYTF. CDR3 DNA: TGTGCCAACAGGGGGGGGGCTAACTATGGCTACACCTTC.

This chain links TRBV28 with TRBJ2-1; TRBD1 matches at 7 bases. Germline V gene data show CDR1 as MDHEN and CDR2 as SYDVKM. The CDR3 runs to 15 residues. V shed 6 bases, J shed 5 bases, and the junction held 10 bases outside the gene matches. The CDR3 DNA is TGTGCCAGCAGCCGTGGACAGGCCGGTAACAATGAGCAGTTCTTC. Its translation: CASSRGQAGNNEQFF.

The chain couples TRBV6-5 to TRBJ2-1; no reliable D call. The V and J ends lost 3 bases and 10 bases respectively, with 7 bases between them. This CDR3 contains 11 residues. Germline V CDR1 and CDR2: MNHEY, SVGAGI. This CDR3 reads CASSYMREQFF. The CDR3 DNA follows: TGTGCCAGCAGTTATATGAGGGAGCAGTTCTTC.